This TCR beta chain is from a study of cytomegalovirus exposure and HLA in healthy donors (dated by TCRdb to the late 2010s). For context, the study as a whole: In an earlier analysis of around 540 of the donors, approximately 260 Gb of sequence data and approximately 100 million unique TCR beta sequences from roughly 180 million T cells were reported. About 300 gigabases of sequencing data and some 85 million unique TCR sequences were included in an early release covering 550 to 650 HLA-typed donors. Of the 350 to 450 genotyped donors, over 65% fell in the genetic ancestry cluster associated with self-reported Caucasian donors. The study aimed to test whether signatures of past pathogen exposure could be identified by cataloging public T cell receptors. The study profiled the T cell repertoires of under 850 subjects by immunosequencing and related them to cytomegalovirus serostatus. Besides the first cohort of 500 to 700 subjects, a separate validation cohort made up of 120 different subjects was used. To predict cytomegalovirus infection status, the study combined high-throughput TCR immunosequencing, statistical association of individual TCRs with disease status, and machine learning. A later analysis re-examined previously published TCR beta repertoires from several hundred donors and added high-resolution HLA genotyping to investigate patterns of TCR occurrence. In the later analysis, no new phenotypic data were used to find candidate immune exposures; instead, reliance was placed on TCR beta sequences and their occurrence across donors. To decide whether each TCR beta V gene segment behaved as functional or pseudogenic, an earlier analysis of 587 of the donors relied on high-throughput TCR beta sequencing. Donor age, sex, ethnicity and CMV serostatus were collected together with the repertoire data. A later genetic analysis took genome-wide SNP genotypes for about 65% of the 666 donors and used that subset as a discovery cohort. Every discovery cohort repertoire had been produced on one sequencing platform. HLA typing included class I and class II loci at four-digit resolution. Typing coverage varied by locus: roughly 629-630 donors for A, B, C, DRB1 and DQB1; 522 for DQA1; about 590 for DPA1; approximately 450 for DPB1. About five DR-DQ haplotypes were treated as single units for association and clustering because of strong linkage in the cohort. Among around 400 genotyped donors of the cohort, an average of approximately 240,000 unique TCR beta nucleotide sequences was sequenced per donor, of which roughly 17% were non-productive.

The cohort was made up of 500 to 800 healthy bone marrow donors. Cohort members were all nominally healthy when sampled, although unrecorded immune exposures were likely present. The donor tested CMV seronegative and was one of the 352 seronegative cohort members. A peripheral blood sample was collected from each donor, and TCR beta sequencing was performed on peripheral blood mononuclear cells. The Qiagen DNeasy Blood Extraction Kit was used to extract genomic DNA from the blood cell samples. Here is what the overall study found, with its caveats: Over 15 rarely observed V segments, including chromosome 9 orphons, were excluded from the earlier analysis of several hundred of the donors because counts were too low. The only immune exposure information available for the cohort was CMV serostatus. A further reported finding was that TCR beta sequences accurately predicted the HLA-A and HLA-B alleles for most subjects in the first cohort. Sequencing depth was assumed to be roughly uniform across donors in the presence/absence analyses, though that assumption may not hold. In a later genetic analysis, fewer N-insertions in productive TCRs were reported among donors in an Asian-associated ancestry cluster than the roughly 640-donor mean. The sequencing pipeline was judged likely to have produced a cluster of highly shared sequence variants as a technical artifact. A later analysis found that most CMV-associated TCR beta chains appeared HLA-restricted, with HLA associations seemingly driven largely by CMV exposure. In a later analysis, around 17,000 TCR beta sequences were associated with specific HLA alleles at a false discovery rate of 0.05. Linkage disequilibrium might explain the correlated functional status among segregating V segments, but an unknown experimental factor could not be ruled out. Only TCR beta chains were sequenced in this cohort, and the absence of alpha or paired-chain data limited detectable features. Cytomegalovirus status was reported to be diagnosed by the classifier with high specificity and sensitivity in both the original and validation cohorts. In a later genetic analysis, a missense DCLRE1C variant was associated with V-gene and J-gene trimming of TCR beta chains, and the association was replicated in an independent cohort. Assigning TCR associations to individual alleles was difficult when HLA alleles, especially DR and DQ, strongly co-occurred. A later analysis reported that several top co-occurrence clusters appeared linked to parvovirus B19, influenza, CMV and Epstein-Barr virus. Across donors, most TCR sequences were observed very rarely, whereas some public TCRs were present in many individuals. It was suggested by the authors that the approach could potentially be generalized to other disease states and immunological phenotypes. A few of the identified cytomegalovirus-associated TCR beta chains were confirmed in vitro to be specific for cytomegalovirus antigens. Because HLA typing was missing for some donors at each locus, association tests included only the typed subset. In a later analysis, HLA-associated TCR beta chains showed more clonal expansion and lower generation probabilities than non-associated chains that were equally common. The study listed over 150 TCR beta chains as associated with cytomegalovirus. A later analysis found that TCR association rates varied across HLA loci, with DRB1 alleles showing the most associated TCRs and HLA-C alleles the fewest. In an earlier analysis of several hundred of the donors, most TCR beta V segments were observed in productive rearrangements about 90% or about 30% of the time, broadly matching IMGT annotations.

Library generation was performed with the immunoSEQ multiplex PCR assay. For the multiplex PCR, a mixture combining 60 forward primers for TCR Vbeta segments and 13 reverse primers for TCR Jbeta segments was used. Amplification of the CDR3 region of rearranged TCR beta genes was performed with a multiplex PCR assay on genomic DNA. Amplified TCR beta libraries were sequenced as 87-base-pair reads on the Illumina HiSeq System. For the original study's pipeline: A later analysis tallied roughly 78 million unique TCR beta chains across the 550 to 850 repertoires, and about 12 million of those chains were shared by two or more donors. Raw reads were error-corrected and collapsed into unique sequences with a nearest-neighbor algorithm that merged closely related sequences to remove PCR and sequencing errors. V, D and J gene segments were assigned by aligning CDR3 sequences to IMGT reference sequences. Each retained sequence needed at least a six-nucleotide match to both a V gene segment and a J gene segment. A rearrangement counted as productive if the CDR3 had no stop codons and remained in frame with V and J, and every other rearrangement counted as non-productive. CDR3 was defined by IMGT convention, running from the second conserved V-encoded cysteine to the conserved J-encoded phenylalanine. The earlier analysis of 550 to 650 of the donors excluded any sequence lacking an unambiguous match to a single V gene segment. An earlier analysis of about 590 of the donors classified V segments as functional when productive rearrangements were above 56.7% and as segregating when the standard deviation between donors was above 5%. A statistical classification framework was developed to diagnose cytomegalovirus status using the catalog of TCR beta chain sequences. A later analysis assigned V and J genes by comparing TCR nucleotide sequences with IMGT/GENE-DB human TR gene sequences. Using the TCRdist pipeline, a later analysis assigned CDR3 sequences along with most-parsimonious VDJ recombination scenarios. In a later analysis, every TCR beta chain was defined by the combination of its CDR3 amino acid sequence and its V-gene family, and reads without a unique V-gene family were dropped. In a later analysis, fewer than 650 highly shared, low-generation-probability nucleotide sequences were removed to address suspected cross-contamination and a sequencing artifact. For each public chain, a later analysis derived a clonal expansion index from normalized ranks of inferred template counts within each repertoire. In a later analysis, generation probabilities were computed with a VDJ recombination model fitted to out-of-frame rearrangements, and the resulting probabilities were checked against IGoR. In a later analysis, hypergeometric tests were used to score TCR-TCR, TCR-HLA and TCR-CMV co-occurrence, with a repertoire-size bias correction applied to TCR pairs. To estimate false discovery rates, a later analysis permuted the HLA or CMV assignments 20 times. A later analysis grouped co-occurring TCRs with DBSCAN, adding TCRdist sequence similarity when clustering within HLA-allele-positive subsets. Repertoires with fewer than 30,000 or more than 120,000 public chains were left out of co-occurrence clustering, as were four to six repertoires with anomalous nucleotide sharing. Held by TCRdb, this immuneACCESS table contains in-frame sequences only and omits some clones. Under half of the omission traces to an unresolved V gene where checked; the cause of the rest is unknown. The V and J calls and clone size come from that table; D and trimming were worked out from the DNA. The sample table records fewer than 150,000 clones; roughly three quarters of these occur just once. The biggest ten clones account for roughly 3% of the sample.

This clone was observed a few times. Its antigen remains undetermined. The input lacks base qualities; no much larger clone sits a single base away. The specimen was PBMCs. This sequence was found in a man aged 35-49 years in good health and CMV-seronegative.

The nucleotides are TGTGCCAGCAGCCCCCTCAGCAGGGGTGACACTGAAGCTTTCTTT. This codes for CASSPLSRGDTEAFF. The sequence links TRBV7-2 to TRBJ1-1, and the D gene may be TRBD1, 6 bases matching. V is clipped by 5 bases and J by 3 bases, and the sequence between their germline boundaries is 16 bases long. From its cysteine to its phenylalanine, the CDR3 spans 15 amino acids. The entry retains the CDR3 DNA only, 45 bases that are in frame from base 1. CDR1 is given as SGHTA and CDR2 as FQGNSA, both from the germline V gene.